These 21 T cell receptor beta chains came from one sample sequenced in a study of lymphopenia after photon versus proton radiotherapy (dated by TCRdb to between 2019 and 2020). Library preparation was by the immunoSEQ multiplex PCR assay. TCRdb took over this immuneACCESS table, retaining in-frame rearrangements with V and J assigned. Such tables are incomplete; in checked studies, under half of the missing clones stem from an unresolved V gene, and the remainder is unexplained. The table for this sample lists 150,000 to 200,000 clones; around 85% of them were counted only once. Clones ranked in the top ten supply around 4.6% of the sample. Here the sequenced sample was peripheral blood, taken from a patient treated with photon-based radiotherapy. These receptor sequences come from a man aged 45-65 years with gastric cancer.

The J gene is TRBJ2-3, the V gene TRBV6-6; D call uncertain. V was clipped by 0 bases and J by 0 bases, with 4 bases between them. From germline, CDR1 is MNHNY and CDR2 SVGAGI (reference sequence). The CDR3 extends over 14 amino acids. In DNA form, the CDR3 reads TGTGCCAGCAGTTACTCGTTCAGCACAGATACGCAGTATTTT. As protein: CASSYSFSTDTQYF.

V and J are TRBV5-1 and TRBJ1-4, with 9 bases identical to TRBD1. The CDR3 has 15 amino acids. Germline CDR1 reads SGHRS; CDR2 reads YFSETQ. Unmatched junction bases numbered 2, after V lost 0 bases and J lost 5 bases. CDR3 nucleotide sequence: TGCGCCAGCAGCTTGGCGACAGGGGGAAATGAAAAACTGTTTTTT. Translation gives CASSLATGGNEKLFF. Full variable domain (missing parts from reference TRBV5-1 and TRBJ1-4): KAGVTQTPRYLIKTRGQQVTLSCSPISGHRSVSWYQQTPGQGLQFLFEYFSETQRNKGNFPGRFSGRQFSNSRSEMNVSTLELGDSALYLCASSLATGGNEKLFFGSGTQLSVL.

The chain has TRBV30 and TRBJ1-5; D remains unclear. V was clipped by 1 base and J by 1 base, with 11 bases between them. The germline gives CDR1 GTSNPN, CDR2 SVGIG (reference sequence). This CDR3 contains 15 residues. The DNA of the CDR3 is TGTGCCTGGAGTGGGTCCGGGCGGAGCAATCAGCCCCAGCATTTT. This encodes CAWSGSGRSNQPQHF.

J is TRBJ1-2 and V is TRBV7-2, with 7 nucleotides matching TRBD1. Trimming took 2 bases from V and 4 from J; bases not matched to a gene: 7. This CDR3 has 15 residues. In germline, CDR1 is SGHTA, CDR2 FQGNSA. CDR3 coding DNA: TGTGCCAGCAGCTTAAACCGGGACAGATTCTATGGCTACACCTTC. Amino acid sequence: CASSLNRDRFYGYTF.

There are a few counts of this clone. This rearrangement joins TRBV7-2 to TRBJ1-1; 7 bases fit TRBD1. Germline loops: CDR1 SGHTA, CDR2 FQGNSA. The J segment lost 12 bases and the V segment lost 4 bases, leaving 11 bases of the junction unmatched. This CDR3 is 13 amino acids long. The CDR3: CASSSAGQVRSFF. The CDR3 DNA reads TGTGCCAGCAGCTCGGCTGGACAGGTCCGGTCTTTCTTT.

The rearrangement joins TRBV7-2 to TRBJ2-7; the match to TRBD2 covers 9 bases. The junction had 2 bases not matched to a gene; V was cut back by 2 bases and J by 6 bases. The CDR3 runs to 13 residues. In germline, CDR1 is SGHTA, CDR2 FQGNSA. CDR3 loop: CASSLQREAEQYF. CDR3 DNA sequence: TGTGCCAGCAGCTTACAGCGGGAGGCCGAGCAGTACTTC.

The chain recombines TRBV6-4 with TRBJ2-1; 7 nucleotides agree with TRBD1. Looked up from germline, CDR1 is MRHNA and CDR2 is SNTAGT. Unmatched junction bases numbered 3, after V lost 5 bases and J lost 2 bases. This CDR3 is built from 14 residues. This chain's CDR3 is CASSPGQTYNEQFF. DNA of the CDR3: TGTGCCAGCAGTCCGGGACAGACCTACAATGAGCAGTTCTTC.

This rearrangement joins TRBV6-5 to TRBJ2-1; 10 bases are shared with TRBD2. The ends lost 6 bases at V and 9 bases at J; junction bases unmatched: 11. There are 15 residues in the CDR3. Germline V gene data show CDR1 as MNHEY and CDR2 as SVGAGI. The CDR3 protein is CASRLGLADSSEQFF. In nucleotides, the CDR3 is TGTGCCAGCAGACTCGGACTAGCGGATTCGAGTGAGCAGTTCTTC.

The chain uses TRBV28 and TRBJ2-3; the match to TRBD2 covers 7 bases. CDR1 is MDHEN, CDR2 SYDVKM, per germline. The CDR3 covers 11 residues. Germline trimming cut 6 bases from V and 6 bases from J; bases unmatched to any gene: 0. The CDR3 bases are TGTGCCAGCAGCGGGAGGGATACGCAGTATTTT. Encoded protein: CASSGRDTQYF.

J is TRBJ2-5 and V is TRBV28; possibly TRBD1 for D (5 bases). CDR1 MDHEN and CDR2 SYDVKM come from the germline V gene. CDR3 length: 14 residues. The ends were cut back, 2 bases at V and 2 bases at J, with 9 bases in the middle. The DNA of the CDR3 is TGTGCCAGCAGTTTAAGGGGCGGACAAGAGACCCAGTACTTC. Protein product: CASSLRGGQETQYF.

This clone appeared a single time. The genes are TRBV11-2 and TRBJ2-7, with a possible D match to TRBD2 (6 bases). The CDR3 covers 13 residues. The ends were cut back, 1 base at V and 2 bases at J, with 6 bases in the middle. Looked up from germline, CDR1 is SGHAT and CDR2 is FQNNGV. CDR3 nucleotides: TGTGCCAGCAGCTTAGGGGAGGCCTACGAGCAGTACTTC. This codes for CASSLGEAYEQYF.

The sample holds one count of this clone. The chain couples TRBV14 to TRBJ1-2; D might be TRBD1 (5 bases). CDR1 SGHDN and CDR2 FVKESK come from the germline V gene. The V and J ends lost 1 base and 0 bases respectively, with 12 bases between them. The length of the CDR3 is 16 residues. The CDR3: CASSQGSGGTNYGYTF. The CDR3 DNA is TGTGCCAGCAGCCAAGGAAGTGGGGGAACTAACTATGGCTACACCTTC.

The J gene is TRBJ2-4, the V gene TRBV27, with 9 bases that match TRBD1. The CDR3 has 14 residues. With V trimmed by 7 bases and J by 7 bases, 8 bases remained unmatched. The germline gives CDR1 MNHEY, CDR2 SMNVEV (reference sequence). The CDR3 bases are TGTGCCAGCACCATGACAGGGGGGATGAACATTCAGTACTTC. Protein product: CASTMTGGMNIQYF.

V gene TRBV30 combines with J gene TRBJ1-5; no definite D call. V shed 2 bases and J shed 0 bases, with 8 bases lying between them. Germline CDR1 GTSNPN, CDR2 SVGIG (reference sequence). The CDR3 is made up of 14 amino acids. Here the CDR3 DNA reads TGTGCCTGGAGTCAAGGGATTAGCAATCAGCCCCAGCATTTT. The encoded protein is CAWSQGISNQPQHF.

The V gene is TRBV7-2, the J gene TRBJ2-3, with TRBD1 identical over 7 bases. CDR1 and CDR2 from the germline V gene are SGHTA and FQGNSA. The CDR3 loop spans 17 amino acids. V trimming: 1 base; J trimming: 5 bases; junction bases outside the gene matches: 12. CDR3 nucleotides: TGTGCCAGCAGCTTAGGAGGGTCCAGGGGGAAAGGAGATACGCAGTATTTT. It is translated as CASSLGGSRGKGDTQYF.

This chain connects TRBV30 to TRBJ2-7; TRBD2 matches at 8 bases. Unmatched junction bases numbered 5, after V lost 5 bases and J lost 2 bases. The CDR3 extends over 13 amino acids. Germline lookup yields CDR1 GTSNPN and CDR2 SVGIG (reference sequence). For the CDR3, the DNA is TGTGCCTGGGATAGCGGGACTACCTACGAGCAGTACTTC. It specifies CAWDSGTTYEQYF.

This sequence joins TRBV28 and TRBJ2-5; the D gene could be TRBD1 or TRBD2 (5 bases each). The germline V and J ends were trimmed by 2 bases and 5 bases, with 18 bases remaining between them. CDR1 MDHEN and CDR2 SYDVKM come from the germline V gene. This CDR3 is built from 16 residues. As DNA, the CDR3 is TGTGCCAGCAGTTTACGGCTAGAGGGGCCGGGGGAGACCCAGTACTTC. Translating gives CASSLRLEGPGETQYF.

The chain combines TRBV9 with TRBJ2-2; a weak D match, TRBD2 (6 bases). V was shortened by 4 bases and J by 5 bases, with 9 bases between the two germline ends. The CDR3 runs to 13 residues. Germline CDR1 is SGDLS and CDR2 is YYNGEE. CDR3 coding DNA: TGTGCCAGCAGCCCGGAGGGGACCGGGGAGCTGTTTTTT. Its protein product is CASSPEGTGELFF.

V usage is TRBV5-1 and J usage is TRBJ2-1; no definite D call. The CDR3 has 14 residues. CDR1 is SGHRS, CDR2 YFSETQ, per germline. V gave up 0 bases and J gave up 0 bases, with 4 bases separating them. The DNA for the CDR3 is TGCGCCAGCAGCTTGGGGAGCTCCTACAATGAGCAGTTCTTC. Its translation is CASSLGSSYNEQFF.

This chain connects TRBV15 to TRBJ2-5; D is possibly TRBD1 (6 bases). The CDR3 has 14 residues. In germline, CDR1 is LNHNV, CDR2 YYDKDF (reference sequence). The V end was cut by 0 bases, the J end by 6 bases, with 11 bases between. The CDR3 DNA reads TGTGCCACCAGCAGAGAGGACAGTCGTAAGACCCAGTACTTC. It encodes CATSREDSRKTQYF.

V and J are TRBV5-6 and TRBJ1-5; 8 nucleotides line up with TRBD1. The CDR3 loop spans 14 amino acids. Germline V lookup: CDR1 SGHDT, CDR2 YYEEEE. J gave up 7 bases and V 2 bases, and 5 bases lay outside the gene matches. CDR3 loop: CASSFRQGTQPQHF. The CDR3 region has the DNA TGTGCCAGCAGCTTCCGACAGGGGACCCAGCCCCAGCATTTT.